The source of this T cell receptor (beta chain) is a study of T cell responses to AZD1222 COVID-19 vaccine. Points on this clone: Its matching antigen is unknown.

Profiling relied on immunoSEQ multiplex PCR, and the TCRdb table lists in-frame clones only, not all of them. The repertoire consists of around 110,000 clones, with roughly nine tenths occurring once and the leading ten covering around 7%. Findings of the study overall: Spike-specific TCR breadth rose after two AZD1222 doses, and depth rose as well.

The V gene end was trimmed by 1 base and the J gene end by 3 bases; junction bases not matched to a gene: 14. The CDR3 sequence is 18 residues long. CDR1 is SGHVS, CDR2 FNYEAQ, per germline. The chain couples TRBV7-6 to TRBJ2-5; TRBD1 matches at 7 bases. Sequences were derived from peripheral blood, sampled on day 0 of AZD1222 vaccination. The receptor's source is an adult in good health. CDR3 sequence reads: CASSLGAGAGGKEETQYF. Here the CDR3 DNA reads TGTGCCAGCAGCTTAGGGGCGGGCGCAGGGGGAAAAGAAGAGACCCAGTACTTC.